The sequence of this T cell receptor (beta chain) was determined in a study of beta chain features in type 1 diabetes. Study-wide results and limits: For Type 1 diabetes patients, all four CD4+ subsets carried TCRB CDR3s that were moderately but significantly shorter. TCRB rearrangement may or may not be influenced by HLA type; here this remained unresolved.

V was pared by 0 bases and J by 5 bases, with 3 bases of the junction left unmatched. The CDR3 sequence is 15 residues long. From germline, CDR1 is SEHNR and CDR2 FQNEAQ (reference sequence). Central memory, naive, regulatory and stem cell-like memory CD4+ cells were sorted by CD45RO/CCR7/CD25/CD127/CD95/CD27. In the case of this clone: Its antigen is not identified.

Reverse transcription of all isolated RNA meant that expressed TCRB transcripts were sequenced. Assay used: immunoSEQ multiplex PCR; TCRdb lists only in-frame clones, some missing. This table holds about 250,000 clones, about 14% found once. The chain recombines TRBV7-9 with TRBJ2-5; 10 nucleotides agree with TRBD2. This TCR was sampled from a woman aged 40 to 55 in good health. The sequencing input was naive CD4+ T cells from blood. The CDR3 DNA reads TGTGCCAGCAGCTTAGCGGCTAGCGGGGGTGAGACCCAGTACTTC. This sequence encodes CASSLAASGGETQYF.